Presented here are 18 T cell receptor beta chains from one specimen sequenced in a study of blood T cell repertoires in COVID-19. TCRdb's copy holds only in-frame clones and misses some; the assay was immunoSEQ multiplex PCR. The sample has over 150,000 clones, 70% to 90% seen once. The sample was peripheral blood. Receptor source: a man aged 35 to 55 with acute or convalescent COVID-19.

CDR3 loop: CSVEVARGYTF. The CDR3 coding sequence is TGCAGCGTTGAAGTGGCCAGAGGGTACACCTTC. V usage is TRBV29-1 and J usage is TRBJ1-2; no firm D call. The germline V gene encodes CDR1 SQVTM and CDR2 ANQGSEA. The ends were cut back, 1 base at V and 11 bases at J, with 11 bases in the middle. The CDR3 is 11 amino acids.

The rearrangement uses TRBV27 and TRBJ1-5; tentatively, D is TRBD1 (6 bases). CDR1 MNHEY and CDR2 SMNVEV come from the germline V gene (reference sequence). This CDR3 comprises 17 residues. The germline V and J ends were trimmed by 6 bases and 0 bases, with 18 bases remaining between them. The CDR3 nucleotides read TGTGCCAGCAGCTCCCACTCAGGGGTCTATAGCAATCAGCCCCAGCATTTT. Translation: CASSSHSGVYSNQPQHF.

The rearrangement links TRBV3-1 (or the pseudogene TRBV3-2) to TRBJ2-7; no clear D. The CDR3 extends over 12 amino acids. With 1 base removed from V and 2 bases from J, the gap between germline ends came to 3 bases. Germline CDR1 and CDR2: LGHDT and YNNKEL (reference sequence). CDR3 in DNA: TGTGCCAGCAGCCAAGCAACCTACGAGCAGTACTTC. Translating it yields CASSQATYEQYF.

The chain combines TRBV5-1 with TRBJ2-5, with TRBD1 matching over 7 bases. The germline V gene encodes CDR1 SGHRS and CDR2 YFSETQ. J gave up 3 bases and V 4 bases, and 9 bases lay outside the gene matches. The CDR3 has 15 residues. CDR3 in DNA: TGCGCCAGCAGCCGACAGGGCCGGGATAAAGAGACCCAGTACTTC. It is translated as CASSRQGRDKETQYF.

This chain uses TRBV6-2 or TRBV6-3 with TRBJ1-5; maybe TRBD1 (6 bases). Between the trimmed V and J ends, which lost 6 bases and 9 bases, there was a span of 15 bases. The germline gives CDR1 MNHEY, CDR2 SVGEGT. There are 13 residues in the CDR3. The CDR3 nucleotides are TGTGCCAGCAGCCTTACAGGGTCCTCGCCCCAGCATTTT. Translated, it gives CASSLTGSSPQHF.

The chain carries TRBV14 and TRBJ1-1, with D hard to call. Deletions cut 3 bases from V and 1 base from J, with 6 bases between. CDR3 length equals 13 residues. The germline V gene encodes CDR1 SGHDN and CDR2 FVKESK. The CDR3 DNA sequence: TGTGCCAGCAGCCAGCGGGGGAACACTGAAGCTTTCTTT. It is translated as CASSQRGNTEAFF.

The chain employs TRBV5-6 and TRBJ2-7; TRBD1 matches at 8 bases. With V trimmed by 2 bases and J by 7 bases, 14 bases remained unmatched. Germline V gene sequence: CDR1 SGHDT, CDR2 YYEEEE. The CDR3 has 16 residues. CDR3 residues: CASSFAGTGPMGEQYF. CDR3 in DNA: TGTGCCAGCAGCTTCGCCGGGACAGGTCCCATGGGGGAGCAGTACTTC.

The chain is built from TRBV5-6 and TRBJ1-5; no clear D. Trimming left V 0 bases short and J 5 bases short, with 6 bases between. CDR1 is SGHDT and CDR2 is YYEEEE in the germline V gene. The CDR3 covers 13 residues. The CDR3 is CASSLAVDQPQHF. CDR3 nucleotide sequence: TGTGCCAGCAGCTTGGCGGTCGATCAGCCCCAGCATTTT.

This chain connects TRBV27 to TRBJ1-6; the D gene is possibly TRBD1 (5 bases). Germline lookup yields CDR1 MNHEY and CDR2 SMNVEV (reference sequence). Trimming took 6 bases from V and 6 from J, leaving 15 bases between them. CDR3 length: 15 amino acids. CDR3 region: CASRTSGLFNSPLHF. Written as DNA, the CDR3 is TGTGCCAGCAGAACCTCGGGACTGTTTAATTCACCCCTCCACTTT.

This sequence joins TRBV5-1 and TRBJ2-1, with TRBD2 matching 8 bases. Looked up from germline, CDR1 is SGHRS and CDR2 is YFSETQ. The J segment lost 2 bases and the V segment lost 4 bases, leaving 8 bases of the junction unmatched. The CDR3 totals 16 residues. CDR3 sequence reads: CASSKAPSGPYNEQFF. For the CDR3, the DNA is TGCGCCAGCAGCAAAGCCCCTAGCGGGCCCTACAATGAGCAGTTCTTC.

This clone has only one observation. The V call is TRBV7-9, the J call TRBJ2-7, with a tentative D call TRBD2 (6 bases). CDR3 length equals 16 residues. Trimming removed 6 bases from V and 5 bases from J, with 23 bases in between. Germline V CDR1 and CDR2: SEHNR, FQNEAQ (reference sequence). Here the CDR3 reads CASSGGGQGPRDEQYF. The CDR3 coding sequence is TGTGCCAGCAGTGGGGGAGGCCAGGGTCCCCGGGACGAGCAGTACTTC. The variable domain in full, completed from reference TRBV7-9 and TRBJ2-7, reads DTGVSQNPRHKITKRGQNVTFRCDPISEHNRLYWYRQTLGQGPEFLTYFQNEAQLEKSRLLSDRFSAERPKGSFSTLEIQRTEQGDSAMYLCASSGGGQGPRDEQYFGPGTRLTVT.

The chain has TRBV5-1 and TRBJ1-2; D unclear. This CDR3 has 12 amino acids. Trimming cost V 5 bases and J 3 bases, with 8 bases left between them. Germline CDR1 is SGHRS and CDR2 is YFSETQ. The CDR3 nucleotides read TGCGCCAGCAGAGAGTCTGACTATGGCTACACCTTC. It is translated as CASRESDYGYTF.

This chain uses TRBV5-1 with TRBJ1-1; TRBD1 might be the D (5 bases). Trimming stripped 7 bases from V and 10 bases from J, with 23 bases between. This CDR3 region has 14 residues. Germline values: CDR1 SGHRS, CDR2 YFSETQ. The DNA of the CDR3 is TGCGCCAGCGACACAACCGGACTAACAGGAGGAGCTTTCTTT. Translating it yields CASDTTGLTGGAFF.

The V gene is TRBV7-7, the J gene TRBJ2-1; weak D call: TRBD2 (6 bases). V was cut by 5 bases and J by 5 bases, with 13 bases left in between. The CDR3 has 14 residues. Germline V gives CDR1 SSHAT, CDR2 FNYEAQ (reference sequence). For the CDR3, the DNA is TGTGCCAGCAGCGCCGGGACTGGACACAATGAGCAGTTCTTC. This sequence encodes CASSAGTGHNEQFF.

The chain recombines TRBV3-1 (or the pseudogene TRBV3-2) with TRBJ1-2; D is unclear. Trimming removed 2 bases from V and 7 bases from J, with 14 bases in between. The CDR3 spans 14 residues. Per germline, CDR1 LGHDT and CDR2 YNNKEL (reference sequence). The DNA of the CDR3 is TGTGCCAGCAGCCAACGGGAGGGTATTGGTGGCTACACCTTC. Its translation is CASSQREGIGGYTF.

The V and J genes are TRBV9 and TRBJ1-3; 10 bases agree with TRBD1. Trimming removed 4 bases from V and 0 bases from J; junction bases left unmatched: 4. Germline CDR1 is SGDLS and CDR2 is YYNGEE. The CDR3 has 16 residues. The CDR3 region has the DNA TGTGCCAGCAGCCCTTGGACAGGGGGCTCTGGAAACACCATATATTTT. Translated, it gives CASSPWTGGSGNTIYF.

V gene TRBV21-1 combines with J gene TRBJ2-1; the table's D call TRBD1 went unverified against the DNA. TRBV21-1 is a pseudogene locus. The CDR3 has 16 amino acids. CDR3 bases: TGTGCCAGCAGCAAAAATTCCCAGGGGTTCTACAATGAGCAGTTCTTC. It specifies CASSKNSQGFYNEQFF.

This chain joins TRBV29-1 and TRBJ2-5, with D perhaps matching TRBD1 (6 bases). The CDR3 sequence is 14 residues long. V lost 4 bases and J lost 1, with 13 bases in between. CDR1 is SQVTM and CDR2 is ANQGSEA in the germline V gene. The CDR3 region has the DNA TGCAGCGTTGGCCAACAGGGCCCCCAAGAGACCCAGTACTTC. Residues: CSVGQQGPQETQYF. The variable domain in full, with the rest retrieved from reference TRBV29-1 and TRBJ2-5, is SAVISQKPSRDICQRGTSLTIQCQVDSQVTMMFWYRQQPGQSLTLIATANQGSEATYESGFVIDKFPISRPNLTFSTLTVSNMSPEDSSIYLCSVGQQGPQETQYFGPGTRLLVL.